The subject of this entry is one TCR beta chain. Clones were sequenced by immunoSEQ multiplex PCR, and TCRdb holds only the in-frame ones, with some missing. In the table there are about 120,000 clones, roughly nine tenths of which are singletons. These data originate in a study of OX40 agonist ivuxolimab in advanced cancers. V lost 6 bases to trimming and J lost 1 base, with 15 bases between them. The CDR3 runs to 15 residues. In germline, CDR1 is MNHEY, CDR2 SVGAGI. This TCR derives from an adult with an advanced solid tumor such as melanoma, head and neck, liver or kidney cancer. The sequences come from CD4+ or CD8+ T cells sorted from blood, collected in a trial of the OX40 agonist ivuxolimab. The J gene is TRBJ1-1, the V gene TRBV6-5; D perhaps matches TRBD1 (6 bases). As DNA, the CDR3 is TGTGCCAGCAGGAAGGACCTACAGGGGAACACTGAAGCTTTCTTT. As protein: CASRKDLQGNTEAFF.